The 9 T cell receptor beta chains below were found in one sample sequenced in a study of T cell repertoires in cytomegalovirus infection. TCRdb re-analysed the reads in MiXCR, keeping a single row per CDR3 protein. The table shows some 480,000 distinct CDR3 sequences, with around a third occurring only once. The antigens for these receptors are not known. The starting material was cultured PBMCs, obtained from culture after CMV antigen stimulation. The receptors stem from a human donor in good health (CMV status not recorded). Some clones in this sample may be carry-over from other donors' samples.

The chain uses TRBV6-1 and TRBJ2-2, with TRBD2 identical over 11 bases. In germline, CDR1 is MNHNS, CDR2 SASEGT. The CDR3 spans 16 residues. V shed 5 bases, J shed 5 bases, and the junction held 7 bases outside the gene matches. The CDR3 protein is CASSYTSGRKTGELFF. For the CDR3, the DNA is TGTGCCAGCAGTTACACTAGCGGGAGAAAAACCGGGGAGCTGTTTTTT.

This rearrangement joins TRBV12-3 or TRBV12-4 to TRBJ2-3, with D hard to call. V lost 3 bases and J lost 3, with 19 bases in between. The CDR3 covers 17 residues. The CDR3 region is CASSFEIANSKTDTQYF. The CDR3 nucleotides read TGTGCCAGCAGTTTTGAGATCGCAAACTCGAAGACAGATACGCAGTATTTT.

This clonotype was counted between two and nine times. The chain has TRBV18 and TRBJ2-2; 9 bases fit TRBD1. The trim removed 5 bases at V and 3 bases at J, leaving 1 base unmatched. This CDR3 contains 14 residues. Per germline, CDR1 KGHSH and CDR2 LQKENI. The CDR3 loop reads CASSGQGYTGELFF. The DNA of the CDR3 is TGTGCCAGCTCAGGACAGGGGTACACCGGGGAGCTGTTTTTT.

The rearrangement uses TRBV7-8 and TRBJ2-2; D call uncertain. The CDR3 is made up of 14 amino acids. Trimming cost V 1 base and J 4 bases, with 7 bases left between them. The germline gives CDR1 SGHVS, CDR2 FQNEAQ. This CDR3 reads CASSLVTITGELFF. CDR3 DNA sequence: TGTGCCAGCAGCTTAGTAACTATCACCGGGGAGCTGTTTTTT.

This sequence joins TRBV28 and TRBJ2-1, with a possible D match to TRBD1 (6 bases). Deletions cut 6 bases from V and 0 bases from J, with 12 bases between. Germline values: CDR1 MDHEN, CDR2 SYDVKM. The CDR3 is 15 residues long. The CDR3 here is CASSGTLFSYNEQFF. The CDR3 DNA follows: TGTGCCAGCAGCGGGACACTCTTCTCCTACAATGAGCAGTTCTTC.

This chain connects TRBV11-2 to TRBJ2-1; 7 bases are shared with TRBD2. This CDR3 has 16 amino acids. Germline CDR1 and CDR2: SGHAT and FQNNGV. The trim removed 5 bases at V and 3 bases at J, leaving 10 bases unmatched. The CDR3 DNA reads as TGTGCCAGCAGCCCCCTCTTGAGCGGGATCTACAATGAGCAGTTCTTC. Its translation: CASSPLLSGIYNEQFF.

The chain uses TRBV20-1 and TRBJ2-1; D is uncertain. Germline CDR1 and CDR2: DFQATT and SNEGSKA (reference sequence). The CDR3 sequence is 10 residues long. V lost 6 bases and J lost 5, with 5 bases in between. CDR3 sequence: CSAIDNEQFF. The DNA of the CDR3 is TGCAGTGCGATAGACAATGAGCAGTTCTTC.

This sequence joins TRBV10-3 and TRBJ1-5; D gene uncertain. The CDR3 loop spans 15 amino acids. Germline CDR1 is ENHRY and CDR2 is SYGVKD. V dropped 2 bases and J dropped 5 bases, with 13 bases sitting between them. As DNA, the CDR3 is TGTGCCATCAGTGAGCACCTGGTGGTGGATCAGCCCCAGCATTTT. Translation gives CAISEHLVVDQPQHF.

DNA for the CDR3: TGCAGCGTTGACAGGAGCGCTGAAGCTTTCTTT. This sequence encodes CSVDRSAEAFF. The rearrangement joins TRBV29-1 to TRBJ1-1; D uncertain. The CDR3 consists of 11 residues. Germline V CDR1 and CDR2: SQVTM, ANQGSEA. V was shortened by 3 bases and J by 6 bases, with 8 bases between the two germline ends.